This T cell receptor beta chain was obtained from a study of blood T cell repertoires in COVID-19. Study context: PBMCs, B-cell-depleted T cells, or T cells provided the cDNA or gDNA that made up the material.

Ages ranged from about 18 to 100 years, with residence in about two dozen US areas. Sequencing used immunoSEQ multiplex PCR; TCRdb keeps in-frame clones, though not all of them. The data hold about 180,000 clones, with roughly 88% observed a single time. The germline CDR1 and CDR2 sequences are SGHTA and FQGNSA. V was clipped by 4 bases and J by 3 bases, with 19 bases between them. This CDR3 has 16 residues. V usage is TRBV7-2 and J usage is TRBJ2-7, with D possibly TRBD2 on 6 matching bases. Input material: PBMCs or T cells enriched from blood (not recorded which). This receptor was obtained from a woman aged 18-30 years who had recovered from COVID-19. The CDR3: CASSSPFGGIDYEQYF. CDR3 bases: TGTGCCAGCAGCTCCCCTTTTGGGGGGATTGACTACGAGCAGTACTTC.